The entry below describes one T cell receptor beta chain. Its antigen is undetermined. These data come from a study of human T cells and chemical hapten exposure. Study results and limitations: Significantly more large CDR3 similarity clusters were formed by expanded TCRs than by controls.

The CDR3 is 13 residues long. Germline values: CDR1 SGHKS, CDR2 YYEKEE (reference sequence). V was pared by 4 bases and J by 3 bases, with 11 bases between. TCRdb reanalysed the RACE reads using MiXCR and keeps one entry per CDR3 protein. This table has a few hundred thousand distinct CDR3 sequences, roughly 6.3% appearing once. Time point indicated: patch test 2, 6 weeks after DPC sensitization. Described treatment: therapeutic diphenylcyclopropenone sensitization with weekly scalp DPC. The material was whole blood, obtained in connection with sensitization to the hapten diphenylcyclopropenone (DPC). J is TRBJ2-7 and V is TRBV5-5; D perhaps matches TRBD1 (5 bases). The origin of this receptor is a woman aged 18-29 years with alopecia areata. Some clones in this sample may be carry-over from other donors' samples. The CDR3 DNA is TGTGCCAGCAGCCCGACAGATTACTACGAGCAGTACTTC. This gives the protein CASSPTDYYEQYF.